The T cell receptor beta chain under discussion was sequenced for a study of OX40 agonist ivuxolimab in advanced cancers. Study context: Participants, around 80% male, averaged approximately 60 years of age, ranging from about 23 to 80. Of the participants, 40% had some prior anti-PD-1, anti-PD-L1 or anti-CTLA-4 therapy, which was allowed. Study conclusions and caveats: In the 0.1 to 3.0 mg/kg range, CD4+ and CD8+ blood T cells had expanded clonally by week 6.

To note about this clone: Antigen: not known.

Sequencing was performed with immunoSEQ multiplex PCR; in TCRdb, only in-frame clones are kept and a portion is missing. The table has just under 95,000 clones, roughly 91% seen once. This TCR derives from an adult with an advanced solid tumor such as melanoma, head and neck, liver or kidney cancer. The sample consisted of CD4+ or CD8+ T cells sorted from blood, taken in a trial of the OX40 agonist ivuxolimab.

The CDR3 region has the DNA TGTGCCAGCACGGGATATCGTTCCTACGAGCAGTACTTC. Its translation: CASTGYRSYEQYF. The chain recombines TRBV27 with TRBJ2-7, with D possibly TRBD2 on 5 matching bases. Germline-derived CDR1 and CDR2 are MNHEY and SMNVEV (reference sequence). The V end lost 7 bases, the J end lost 1 base, and 11 bases lay between the germline ends. The CDR3 is made up of 13 amino acids.